The 28 T cell receptor beta chains below all came from one sample that was sequenced in a study of cytomegalovirus exposure and HLA in healthy donors. Using immunoSEQ multiplex PCR, the repertoire was profiled, and TCRdb retains in-frame clones only, with some absent. This sample has about 280,000 clones, with roughly 90% found just once. Sample: PBMCs. Receptors originate from a woman between 18 and 29 years old in good health and CMV-seronegative.

This clone was seen a single time. The chain joins TRBV27 to TRBJ2-3; 9 bases match TRBD1. Per the germline V gene, CDR1 is MNHEY and CDR2 is SMNVEV (reference sequence). Trimming removed 5 bases from V and 6 bases from J; junction bases left unmatched: 9. CDR3 length: 15 amino acids. The CDR3: CASSPDRGGLDTQYF. The CDR3 nucleotides are TGTGCCAGCAGTCCGGACAGGGGAGGTTTGGATACGCAGTATTTT.

The rearrangement uses TRBV19 and TRBJ2-3, with 11 bases aligning to TRBD1. The CDR3 loop spans 15 amino acids. V lost 5 bases and J lost 4; bases outside the gene matches: 5. Germline assignment: CDR1 LNHDA and CDR2 SQIVND (reference sequence). The CDR3, as DNA: TGTGCCAGTAGTCCTGGGACAGGGGGACCAGATACGCAGTATTTT. This sequence encodes CASSPGTGGPDTQYF.

The gene calls are TRBV14 and TRBJ2-7; TRBD1 agrees at 10 bases. CDR1 is SGHDN, CDR2 FVKESK, per germline. The V gene end was trimmed by 1 base and the J gene end by 7 bases; junction bases not matched to a gene: 7. The length of the CDR3 is 15 residues. The CDR3 loop reads CASSQGQGAFEEQYF. The CDR3 DNA sequence: TGTGCCAGCAGCCAAGGACAGGGGGCTTTTGAAGAGCAGTACTTC.

This clone was seen more than once but under ten times. The chain is built from TRBV6-6 and TRBJ2-2, with 14 bases fitting TRBD2. The CDR3 contains 16 residues. V was pared by 4 bases and J by 7 bases, with 5 bases of the junction left unmatched. Germline V CDR1 and CDR2: MNHNY, SVGAGI (reference sequence). CDR3: CASSSTGLAGVGELFF. CDR3 nucleotide sequence: TGTGCCAGCAGTTCTACGGGACTAGCGGGAGTCGGGGAGCTGTTTTTT.

This rearrangement joins TRBV6-4 to TRBJ2-7; D is uncertain. The CDR3 totals 11 residues. Germline CDR1 is MRHNA and CDR2 is SNTAGT. Trimming shortened V by 11 bases and J by 1 base, and 9 bases separated the two germline ends. DNA of the CDR3: TGTGCCGGCCGCGGATCCTACGAGCAGTACTTC. Translating it yields CAGRGSYEQYF.

The chain employs TRBV11-3 and TRBJ2-1; D unresolved. Germline assignment: CDR1 SGHNT and CDR2 YENEEA. V lost 5 bases and J 5 bases, leaving 10 bases between the germline ends. This CDR3 region has 13 residues. CDR3 protein: CASSRDSNNEQFF. The CDR3 nucleotides are TGTGCCAGCAGCCGCGACTCAAACAATGAGCAGTTCTTC.

This clone was counted a single time. J is TRBJ2-1 and V is TRBV10-1, with a weak D call TRBD1 (5 bases). The germline V gene encodes CDR1 WNHNN and CDR2 SYGVQD (reference sequence). Trimming removed 0 bases at V and 7 bases at J, with 13 bases between. The CDR3 totals 15 residues. The CDR3 DNA is TGCGCCAGCAGTGAGTCCGTTGCAGGGAAGAATGAGCAGTTCTTC. It translates to CASSESVAGKNEQFF.

A single count supports this clone. The chain combines TRBV6-1 with TRBJ1-5; maybe TRBD1 (5 bases). This CDR3 is built from 16 residues. Between the trimmed V and J ends, which lost 3 bases and 1 base, there was a span of 13 bases. CDR1 is MNHNS, CDR2 SASEGT, per germline. The CDR3 is CASSEPRVASNQPQHF. CDR3 coding DNA: TGTGCCAGCAGTGAGCCCAGGGTGGCGAGCAATCAGCCCCAGCATTTT.

This chain links TRBV7-9 with TRBJ2-3; 10 bases are a match to TRBD1. The CDR3 runs 18 residues. Germline loops: CDR1 SEHNR, CDR2 FQNEAQ (reference sequence). J was trimmed by 6 bases and V by 3 bases; bases with no gene match: 15. In DNA, the CDR3 is TGTGCCAGCAGCTTCCTCGTGGTGACAGGGGGCAAATTGGATACGCAGTATTTT. Amino acids: CASSFLVVTGGKLDTQYF.

The chain has TRBV2 and TRBJ2-7; possibly TRBD2 for D (6 bases). V lost 6 bases and J 4 bases, leaving 10 bases between the germline ends. Germline values: CDR1 SNHLY, CDR2 FYNNEI. This CDR3 comprises 12 residues. DNA for the CDR3: TGTGCCAGCAGGGGGGACTTATACGAGCAGTACTTC. It specifies CASRGDLYEQYF. Variable domain in full (rest from reference TRBV2 and TRBJ2-7): EPEVTQTPSHQVTQMGQEVILRCVPISNHLYFYWYRQILGQKVEFLVSFYNNEISEKSEIFDDQFSVERPDGSNFTLKIRSTKLEDSAMYFCASRGDLYEQYFGPGTRLTVT.

The chain carries TRBV28 and TRBJ2-2, with D tentatively TRBD2 (6 bases). V shed 1 base and J shed 0 bases, with 15 bases lying between them. This CDR3 comprises 18 residues. Germline V gene sequence: CDR1 MDHEN, CDR2 SYDVKM. The CDR3 coding sequence is TGTGCCAGCAGTTTATTGATAGGTGGCGGGACGAACACCGGGGAGCTGTTTTTT. Translating gives CASSLLIGGGTNTGELFF. Together with reference TRBV28 and TRBJ2-2, the CDR3 gives the full variable domain: DVKVTQSSRYLVKRTGEKVFLECVQDMDHENMFWYRQDPGLGLRLIYFSYDVKMKEKGDIPEGYSVSREKKERFSLILESASTNQTSMYLCASSLLIGGGTNTGELFFGEGSRLTVL.

The chain is built from TRBV15 and TRBJ1-3; weak D call: TRBD1 (6 bases). The CDR3 has 14 residues. Trimming took off 9 bases at V and 0 bases at J, with 12 bases between the two ends. In germline, CDR1 is LNHNV, CDR2 YYDKDF (reference sequence). The CDR3 loop is CATEDRSSGNTIYF. CDR3 nucleotide sequence: TGTGCCACAGAAGACAGGAGCTCTGGAAACACCATATATTTT.

The V gene is TRBV5-1, the J gene TRBJ2-5; 7 nucleotides agree with TRBD2. The CDR3 has 14 amino acids. The junction had 7 bases not matched to a gene; V was cut back by 8 bases and J by 0 bases. Germline V lookup: CDR1 SGHRS, CDR2 YFSETQ. Here the CDR3 DNA reads TGCGCCAGGAGGGACTACCCGTACCAAGAGACCCAGTACTTC. Encoded protein: CARRDYPYQETQYF.

Written as DNA, the CDR3 is TGTGCCAGCAGTGCCCCGGGAGGGGGGTATGGCTACACCTTC. Its translation is CASSAPGGGYGYTF. The rearrangement joins TRBV6-1 to TRBJ1-2; maybe TRBD1 (6 bases). This CDR3 region has 14 residues. Trimming left V 4 bases short and J 5 bases short, with 14 bases between. Per germline, CDR1 MNHNS and CDR2 SASEGT.

The CDR3: CASSQDPENSPLHF. In DNA form, the CDR3 reads TGCGCCAGCAGCCAAGATCCGGAGAATTCACCCCTCCACTTT. The chain uses TRBV4-1 and TRBJ1-6; D unclear. CDR3 length: 14 residues. V was shortened by 0 bases and J by 7 bases, with 7 bases between the two germline ends. The germline V gene has CDR1 MGHRA and CDR2 YSYEKL.

V is TRBV30 and J is TRBJ2-7, with a possible D match to TRBD2 (5 bases). The CDR3 sequence is 12 residues long. V gave up 3 bases and J gave up 4 bases, with 10 bases separating them. Germline loops: CDR1 GTSNPN, CDR2 SVGIG (reference sequence). In DNA form, the CDR3 reads TGTGCCTGGAGCGCCGGGATTTACGAGCAGTACTTC. Translating gives CAWSAGIYEQYF.

The table lists this clone with a count of one. The V call is TRBV9, the J call TRBJ2-2; D unresolved. Germline-derived CDR1 and CDR2 are SGDLS and YYNGEE. The CDR3 has 16 amino acids. Trimming shortened V by 0 bases and J by 1 base, and 10 bases separated the two germline ends. The CDR3 coding sequence is TGTGCCAGCAGCGTAGGGGCAACCATGAACACCGGGGAGCTGTTTTTT. It translates to CASSVGATMNTGELFF.

The rearrangement joins TRBV14 to TRBJ1-1, with TRBD1 identical over 10 bases. J was trimmed by 0 bases and V by 0 bases; bases with no gene match: 10. The CDR3 consists of 19 residues. Germline loops: CDR1 SGHDN, CDR2 FVKESK. The DNA for the CDR3 is TGTGCCAGCAGCCAAGATGAGTGGACAGGGGGTCACATGAACACTGAAGCTTTCTTT. Translation gives CASSQDEWTGGHMNTEAFF.

This chain joins TRBV27 and TRBJ2-1; 7 nucleotides align to TRBD1. The CDR3 spans 14 residues. The germline V gene has CDR1 MNHEY and CDR2 SMNVEV (reference sequence). With V trimmed by 2 bases and J by 9 bases, 7 bases remained unmatched. CDR3 DNA sequence: TGTGCCAGCAGTTTAACAGGGGTCCGACGTGAGCAGTTCTTC. This encodes CASSLTGVRREQFF.

V and J are TRBV6-5 and TRBJ1-1, with 9 bases that match TRBD1. After removal of 6 bases from V and 4 bases from J, the junction contained 6 bases not matched to a gene. Germline CDR1 MNHEY, CDR2 SVGAGI. The CDR3 covers 14 residues. The CDR3 reads CASRPGQGGTEAFF. The CDR3 DNA sequence: TGTGCCAGCAGGCCGGGACAGGGAGGCACTGAAGCTTTCTTT.

This chain uses TRBV5-1 with TRBJ2-3; D not resolved. Germline assignment: CDR1 SGHRS and CDR2 YFSETQ. The CDR3 has 15 residues. V lost 6 bases and J lost 2, with 16 bases in between. The DNA of the CDR3 is TGCGCCAGCACGCTTGGAGTGGCGGTCACAGATACGCAGTATTTT. Amino acid sequence: CASTLGVAVTDTQYF.

V and J are TRBV5-4 and TRBJ2-3; D unresolved. CDR3 length equals 15 residues. Germline lookup yields CDR1 SGHNT and CDR2 YYREEE (reference sequence). V was trimmed by 0 bases and J by 2 bases, leaving 10 bases between them. CDR3 residues: CASSLGLDPTDTQYF. CDR3 nucleotides: TGTGCCAGCAGCTTGGGTCTAGACCCCACAGATACGCAGTATTTT.

This rearrangement joins TRBV14 to TRBJ2-3, with D uncertain. V lost 5 bases and J 4 bases, leaving 16 bases between the germline ends. CDR3 length: 15 amino acids. Germline V gives CDR1 SGHDN, CDR2 FVKESK. This CDR3 reads CASSKSVGWADTQYF. The CDR3 nucleotides are TGTGCCAGCAGCAAGTCGGTGGGCTGGGCAGATACGCAGTATTTT. Variable domain in full (rest from reference TRBV14 and TRBJ2-3): EAGVTQFPSHSVIEKGQTVTLRCDPISGHDNLYWYRRVMGKEIKFLLHFVKESKQDESGMPNNRFLAERTGGTYSTLKVQPAELEDSGVYFCASSKSVGWADTQYFGPGTRLTVL.

The chain uses TRBV5-4 and TRBJ1-2; TRBD1 might be the D (5 bases). This CDR3 has 15 residues. From germline, CDR1 is SGHNT and CDR2 YYREEE (reference sequence). The ends were cut back, 0 bases at V and 5 bases at J, with 14 bases in the middle. The CDR3 nucleotides are TGTGCCAGCAGCTTGGTGACAGCCCAGACTTATGGCTACACCTTC. Encoded protein: CASSLVTAQTYGYTF.

This sequence joins TRBV10-3 and TRBJ1-1; 7 bases match TRBD1. This CDR3 spans 15 amino acids. Germline V gene sequence: CDR1 ENHRY, CDR2 SYGVKD. Germline trimming cut 7 bases from V and 1 base from J; bases unmatched to any gene: 9. The CDR3 coding sequence is TGTGCCATCAAAGACCCAGGGGGACGGAACACTGAAGCTTTCTTT. It specifies CAIKDPGGRNTEAFF.

CDR3 residues: CASSPGAQAFDEQFF. The DNA for the CDR3 is TGTGCCAGCAGCCCAGGGGCGCAGGCTTTCGATGAGCAGTTCTTC. The chain couples TRBV7-7 to TRBJ2-1; D perhaps matches TRBD1 (6 bases). With 5 bases removed from V and 8 bases from J, the gap between germline ends came to 19 bases. The CDR3 consists of 15 residues. Germline CDR1 is SSHAT and CDR2 is FNYEAQ (reference sequence).

This chain joins TRBV14 and TRBJ2-3; D gene uncertain. There are 14 residues in the CDR3. Germline lookup yields CDR1 SGHDN and CDR2 FVKESK. Trimming removed 4 bases at V and 4 bases at J, with 12 bases between. Written as DNA, the CDR3 is TGTGCCAGCAGCCGGAGTCGAGAGGCAGATACGCAGTATTTT. It yields the protein CASSRSREADTQYF.

The genes are TRBV6-5 and TRBJ2-1, with D uncertain. V was cut by 4 bases and J by 3 bases, with 10 bases left in between. The CDR3 spans 14 residues. In germline, CDR1 is MNHEY, CDR2 SVGAGI. The CDR3 here is CASSSKTDYNEQFF. CDR3 nucleotide sequence: TGTGCCAGCAGTTCGAAGACTGACTACAATGAGCAGTTCTTC.